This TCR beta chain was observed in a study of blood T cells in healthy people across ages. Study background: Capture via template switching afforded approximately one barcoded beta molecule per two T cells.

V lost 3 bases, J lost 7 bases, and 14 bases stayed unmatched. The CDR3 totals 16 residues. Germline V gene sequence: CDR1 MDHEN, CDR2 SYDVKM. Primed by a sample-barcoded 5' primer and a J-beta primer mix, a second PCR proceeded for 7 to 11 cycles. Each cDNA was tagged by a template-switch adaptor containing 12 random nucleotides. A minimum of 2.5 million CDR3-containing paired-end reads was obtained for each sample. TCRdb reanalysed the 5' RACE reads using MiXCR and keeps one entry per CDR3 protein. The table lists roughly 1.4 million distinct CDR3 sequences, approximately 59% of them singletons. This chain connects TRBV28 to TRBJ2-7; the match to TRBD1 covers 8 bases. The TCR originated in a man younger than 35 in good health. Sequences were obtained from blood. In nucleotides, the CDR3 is TGTGCCAGCAGTTTCTCGACAGGGGCTGTACAGCGGGAGCAGTACTTC. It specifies CASSFSTGAVQREQYF.